This TCR beta chain was sequenced for a study of T cell clonality in common variable immunodeficiency. Study-wide points: The cause of increased CVID clonality remains unclear without subpopulation sequencing. Compared with controls, CVID subjects had fewer shared TCRbeta clones.

Germline lookup yields CDR1 LGHNA and CDR2 YNFKEQ. This CDR3 region has 20 residues. V shed 0 bases, J shed 2 bases, and the junction held 11 bases outside the gene matches. TCRdb's copy holds only in-frame clones and misses some; the assay was immunoSEQ multiplex PCR. Recorded here are 40,000 to 45,000 clones, none singletons. This clone was observed at least ten times. The antigen remains undetermined. The sequence runs out 3 residues before the end of the CDR3; the remainder is reconstructed from the germline J gene. The sample was peripheral blood mononuclear cells. This TCR derives from a person between 18 and 75 years old in good health. This chain links TRBV4-2 with TRBJ2-3, with 13 bases lining up with TRBD2. The part of the CDR3 DNA that was read is TGTGCCAGCAGCCAAGAAGCCGCAACCGGGACTAGCGGGAACACAGATACG. It codes for CASSQEAATGTSGNTDT. The complete CDR3 reads CASSQEAATGTSGNTDTQYF.